The next 19 T cell receptor beta chains were all read from a single sample in a study of CD8+ T cells in alopecia areata. After isolation, RNA underwent reverse transcription to generate cDNA as the sequencing template. TCRdb's copy holds only in-frame clones and misses some; the assay was immunoSEQ multiplex PCR. The sample lists around 190,000 clones; approximately 61% were seen once. Stated treatment: oral pan-JAK inhibitor, 5-10 mg twice daily. The sequences come from CD4+ T cells sorted from blood, collected at week 24, from a patient treated with tofacitinib. Every receptor here comes from a human donor with alopecia areata.

The sample holds a few counts of this clone. The rearrangement links TRBV7-2 to TRBJ2-7; D gene ambiguous. Trimming took off 3 bases at V and 3 bases at J, with 6 bases between the two ends. The CDR3 is 12 residues long. Germline V gives CDR1 SGHTA, CDR2 FQGNSA. As DNA, the CDR3 is TGTGCCAGCAGCTTGCACGACTACGAGCAGTACTTC. It translates to CASSLHDYEQYF.

The chain has TRBV7-3 and TRBJ2-6; no clear D. Germline V gene lookup returns CDR1 SGHTA and CDR2 FQGTGA. V shed 5 bases and J shed 3 bases, with 11 bases lying between them. The CDR3 length is 15 residues. The CDR3 is CASSPSVFGANVLTF. The DNA of the CDR3 is TGTGCCAGCAGCCCCAGTGTGTTTGGGGCCAACGTCCTGACTTTC.

The chain links TRBV30 to TRBJ2-2, with D perhaps matching TRBD1 (6 bases). The CDR3 extends over 14 amino acids. The V end was cut by 2 bases, the J end by 5 bases, with 12 bases between. In germline, CDR1 is GTSNPN, CDR2 SVGIG (reference sequence). In nucleotides, the CDR3 is TGTGCCTGGAGTTTACAGGGTTATACCGGGGAGCTGTTTTTT. Its protein is CAWSLQGYTGELFF.

The rearrangement links TRBV5-4 to TRBJ1-2; D might be TRBD1 (6 bases). CDR1 SGHNT and CDR2 YYREEE come from the germline V gene (reference sequence). V shed 2 bases and J shed 4 bases, with 12 bases lying between them. This CDR3 is 14 amino acids long. The CDR3 sequence: CASSFTGNSYGYTF. In nucleotides, the CDR3 is TGTGCCAGCAGCTTTACAGGGAATAGCTATGGCTACACCTTC.

The CDR3 sequence: CASSRGTGFNYGYTF. In nucleotides, the CDR3 is TGCGCCAGCAGTCGGGGGACAGGGTTTAACTATGGCTACACCTTC. This chain connects TRBV10-2 to TRBJ1-2; 9 bases match TRBD1. The junction had 5 bases not matched to a gene; V was cut back by 5 bases and J by 1 base. Per germline, CDR1 WSHSY and CDR2 SAAADI. The CDR3 spans 15 residues.

The rearrangement joins TRBV2 to TRBJ2-3; 11 bases line up with TRBD2. V shed 1 base and J 0 bases; nucleotides not matched to a gene: 3. Germline V gene sequence: CDR1 SNHLY, CDR2 FYNNEI. The CDR3 is 17 amino acids. This chain's CDR3 is CASSEGRLAGSTDTQYF. CDR3 in DNA: TGTGCCAGCAGTGAAGGAAGACTAGCGGGGAGCACAGATACGCAGTATTTT.

The chain carries TRBV10-3 and TRBJ1-2; no reliable D call. CDR1 ENHRY and CDR2 SYGVKD come from the germline V gene. This CDR3 region has 15 residues. V was trimmed by 3 bases and J by 6 bases, leaving 17 bases between them. The CDR3 coding sequence is TGTGCCATCAGTGAAAGTGCGTGGGGTACGGATGGCTACACCTTC. Encoded protein: CAISESAWGTDGYTF.

This chain uses TRBV6-5 with TRBJ1-1; the D is unclear. Trimming took 5 bases from V and 4 from J, leaving 11 bases between them. The CDR3 length is 13 residues. Germline V gene lookup returns CDR1 MNHEY and CDR2 SVGAGI. CDR3 nucleotides: TGTGCCAGCAGTACCATCTCGGGCACTGAAGCTTTCTTT. This encodes CASSTISGTEAFF.

Only a few counts were recorded for this clone. This chain links TRBV7-9 with TRBJ2-5; D not resolved. Looked up from germline, CDR1 is SEHNR and CDR2 is FQNEAQ (reference sequence). The CDR3 consists of 13 residues. V was trimmed by 3 bases and J by 4 bases, leaving 9 bases between them. CDR3 in amino acids: CASSFEVVETQYF. The CDR3 coding sequence is TGTGCCAGCAGCTTTGAGGTTGTAGAGACCCAGTACTTC.

The chain is built from TRBV5-1 and TRBJ2-3; a weak D match, TRBD2 (6 bases). The CDR3 has 15 amino acids. Germline assignment: CDR1 SGHRS and CDR2 YFSETQ. The germline V and J ends were trimmed by 0 bases and 0 bases, with 8 bases remaining between them. CDR3 protein: CASSLGGVSTDTQYF. Here the CDR3 DNA reads TGCGCCAGCAGCTTGGGCGGGGTTAGCACAGATACGCAGTATTTT.

The chain uses TRBV9 and TRBJ1-1, with TRBD1 matching over 8 bases. The CDR3 runs 15 residues. CDR1 is SGDLS and CDR2 is YYNGEE in the germline V gene. V shed 2 bases and J 1 base; nucleotides not matched to a gene: 4. CDR3 sequence: CASSVQGAGNTEAFF. The CDR3 DNA follows: TGTGCCAGCAGCGTGCAGGGGGCGGGGAACACTGAAGCTTTCTTT.

For this clone: The sample holds other DNA sequences that translate to the same CDR3. The chain joins TRBV29-1 to TRBJ1-6, with D possibly matching TRBD1 (5 bases). The CDR3 has 12 residues. V lost 5 bases and J lost 7, with 9 bases in between. Germline V CDR1 and CDR2: SQVTM, ANQGSEA. DNA of the CDR3: TGCAGCGTTCGCCAGGGCAATTCACCCCTCCACTTT. Protein sequence: CSVRQGNSPLHF.

This chain connects TRBV7-2 to TRBJ2-3, with D possibly being TRBD2 (6 bases). Germline V gene data show CDR1 as SGHTA and CDR2 as FQGNSA. This CDR3 is 17 amino acids long. The V end lost 5 bases, the J end lost 2 bases, and 20 bases lay between the germline ends. This CDR3 is CASSPLWDSKFTDTQYF. CDR3 DNA: TGTGCCAGCAGCCCCCTTTGGGACTCAAAATTCACAGATACGCAGTATTTT.

Turning to this clone: One end of the junction fails to match germline, which may point to a read error. The chain links TRBV5-4 to TRBJ1-2; 8 positions match TRBD1. The CDR3 is 15 residues long. In germline, CDR1 is SGHNT, CDR2 YYREEE (reference sequence). CDR3: CASSQAGTGNYGYTF. CDR3 coding DNA: TGCGCCAGCAGCCAAGCGGGGACAGGCAACTATGGCTACACCTTC.

This clone came up many times. The rearrangement joins TRBV19 to TRBJ2-2; D unresolved. CDR1 is LNHDA and CDR2 is SQIVND in the germline V gene (reference sequence). V dropped 7 bases and J dropped 0 bases, with 15 bases sitting between them. The CDR3 is made up of 16 amino acids. For the CDR3, the DNA is TGTGCCAGTACTAAAAACCGGGCGGCGAACACCGGGGAGCTGTTTTTT. Its protein product is CASTKNRAANTGELFF.

This rearrangement joins TRBV6-1 to TRBJ2-3; D remains unclear. The CDR3 totals 14 residues. Per germline, CDR1 MNHNS and CDR2 SASEGT. V shed 5 bases and J shed 8 bases, with 17 bases lying between them. The CDR3 loop reads CASSPTQTAGTQYF. CDR3 nucleotide sequence: TGTGCCAGCAGTCCGACGCAGACCGCAGGTACGCAGTATTTT.

DNA of the CDR3: TGTGCCAGCAGAGAAGGTCCAGCTAACTATGGCTACACCTTC. This codes for CASREGPANYGYTF. The gene calls are TRBV6-5 and TRBJ1-2; D not certain. Between the trimmed V and J ends, which lost 6 bases and 0 bases, there was a span of 11 bases. Germline CDR1 and CDR2: MNHEY and SVGAGI. This CDR3 has 14 residues.

This clone has more than one count but fewer than ten. V is TRBV10-3 and J is TRBJ1-1, with D unclear. Trimming stripped 3 bases from V and 2 bases from J, with 7 bases between. The CDR3 is 13 amino acids. Germline V gives CDR1 ENHRY, CDR2 SYGVKD. Written as DNA, the CDR3 is TGTGCCATCAGTGAAGGGAGAAACACTGAAGCTTTCTTT. Its translation is CAISEGRNTEAFF.

The chain is built from TRBV15 and TRBJ2-3, with 7 bases matching TRBD1. Trimming at V came to 8 bases and at J to 6 bases, leaving 11 bases not matched to a gene. The germline V gene encodes CDR1 LNHNV and CDR2 YYDKDF (reference sequence). The CDR3 is 14 residues long. CDR3: CATSSSDRVDTQYF. In nucleotides, the CDR3 is TGTGCCACCTCCTCAAGTGACAGGGTCGATACGCAGTATTTT.